This T cell receptor beta chain was identified in a study of OX40 agonist ivuxolimab in advanced cancers. As for the study in general: Prior checkpoint blockade (anti-PD-1, anti-PD-L1 or anti-CTLA-4) was permitted; over 30% had it.

Profiling relied on immunoSEQ multiplex PCR, and the TCRdb table lists in-frame clones only, not all of them. The sample yields under 25,000 clones, 84% seen once. A history of autoimmune disease or systemic immunosuppression excluded patients. CDR1 is SGHDN and CDR2 is FVKESK in the germline V gene. This CDR3 is 15 amino acids long. Deletions cut 1 base from V and 6 bases from J, with 16 bases between. Whole-study findings and limits: Partial responders dosed at 0.1-3.0 mg/kg displayed clonal expansion ranking among the lowest. Normalized T-cell clonal expansion was also low in some nonresponders.

With regard to this clone: No antigen is known for it.

This chain uses TRBV14 with TRBJ2-7, with D perhaps assigned TRBD1 or TRBD2 (6 bases each). The sample was CD4+ or CD8+ T cells sorted from blood, taken in a trial of the OX40 agonist ivuxolimab. The source is an adult with an advanced solid tumor such as melanoma, head and neck, liver or kidney cancer. The CDR3 protein is CASSQVVGGSFEQYF. The CDR3 region has the DNA TGTGCCAGCAGCCAAGTTGTAGGGGGGAGTTTCGAGCAGTACTTC.